Following are 28 T cell receptor beta chains from one sample sequenced in a study of OX40 agonist ivuxolimab in advanced cancers. This table comes from immunoSEQ multiplex PCR, and its TCRdb copy is limited to in-frame clones, with some not included. There are under 85,000 clones in the sample; around nine tenths occur only once, and around 0.5% lies in the top ten. This specimen was CD4+ or CD8+ T cells sorted from blood, taken in a trial of the OX40 agonist ivuxolimab. These receptors came from an adult with an advanced solid tumor such as melanoma, head and neck, liver or kidney cancer.

The chain combines TRBV4-1 with TRBJ2-5, with a weak D call TRBD2 (7 bases). CDR3 size: 17 residues. CDR1 MGHRA and CDR2 YSYEKL come from the germline V gene. Deletions cut 4 bases from V and 0 bases from J, with 18 bases between. CDR3 in amino acids: CASSPRGMGGHQETQYF. DNA for the CDR3: TGCGCCAGCAGCCCCCGAGGGATGGGGGGGCACCAAGAGACCCAGTACTTC.

The CDR3 protein is CASSGPDTEAFF. The CDR3 bases are TGTGCCAGCAGTGGCCCCGACACTGAAGCTTTCTTT. V and J are TRBV6-5 and TRBJ1-1, with D hard to call. CDR3 size: 12 residues. Germline V gene sequence: CDR1 MNHEY, CDR2 SVGAGI. V was pared by 5 bases and J by 3 bases, with 7 bases between.

The CDR3 DNA reads as TGTGCCAGCAGAGACAGGGGGCCTTCACCCCTCCACTTT. Translation: CASRDRGPSPLHF. The chain joins TRBV7-8 to TRBJ1-6, with 10 bases identical to TRBD1. There are 13 residues in the CDR3. Germline values: CDR1 SGHVS, CDR2 FQNEAQ. V dropped 6 bases and J dropped 9; count of bases not matched to a gene: 2.

The chain employs TRBV14 and TRBJ2-3; possibly TRBD1 for D (6 bases). The CDR3 covers 16 residues. Deletions cut 5 bases from V and 1 base from J, with 16 bases between. Germline V lookup: CDR1 SGHDN, CDR2 FVKESK. CDR3 loop: CASSRDTGTRTDTQYF. The CDR3 DNA reads as TGTGCCAGCAGCAGAGATACAGGGACCCGCACAGATACGCAGTATTTT.

The chain has TRBV18 and TRBJ2-5, with 10 bases fitting TRBD2. The CDR3 covers 17 residues. The V gene end was trimmed by 4 bases and the J gene end by 5 bases; junction bases not matched to a gene: 13. Germline V lookup: CDR1 KGHSH, CDR2 LQKENI. CDR3: CASSHPTSGPQGETQYF. The CDR3 DNA is TGTGCCAGCTCACACCCGACTAGCGGGCCCCAGGGGGAGACCCAGTACTTC.

The rearrangement uses TRBV5-1 and TRBJ2-1, with D unclear. The V end lost 0 bases, the J end lost 8 bases, and 18 bases lay between the germline ends. The CDR3 is 16 residues long. Germline V CDR1 and CDR2: SGHRS, YFSETQ. CDR3 DNA: TGCGCCAGCAGCTTGGCCGGAGCCGAACTTAGCTATGAGCAGTTCTTC. Translated: CASSLAGAELSYEQFF.

The V call is TRBV2, the J call TRBJ1-2, with D perhaps TRBD1 (5 bases). V lost 7 bases and J lost 3, with 18 bases in between. Germline lookup yields CDR1 SNHLY and CDR2 FYNNEI. The CDR3 contains 15 residues. CDR3 sequence: CASTQGEGFYYGYTF. For the CDR3, the DNA is TGTGCCAGCACCCAGGGAGAGGGATTCTACTATGGCTACACCTTC. Filled out from reference TRBV2 and TRBJ1-2, the complete variable domain reads EPEVTQTPSHQVTQMGQEVILRCVPISNHLYFYWYRQILGQKVEFLVSFYNNEISEKSEIFDDQFSVERPDGSNFTLKIRSTKLEDSAMYFCASTQGEGFYYGYTFGSGTRLTVV.

The chain employs TRBV10-2 and TRBJ1-1; D may be TRBD1 (5 bases). Germline lookup yields CDR1 WSHSY and CDR2 SAAADI. This CDR3 has 12 residues. The V end lost 0 bases, the J end lost 11 bases, and 10 bases lay between the germline ends. The CDR3 spells CASSESTRGAFF. The CDR3 DNA reads as TGCGCCAGCAGTGAGTCGACTCGGGGGGCTTTCTTT.

The chain links TRBV5-4 to TRBJ1-1, with D possibly being TRBD1 (5 bases). CDR3 size: 14 residues. In germline, CDR1 is SGHNT, CDR2 YYREEE (reference sequence). Trimming shortened V by 6 bases and J by 5 bases, and 17 bases separated the two germline ends. The CDR3 DNA reads TGTGCCAGCAAGATAACCAGGGATCGGACTGAAGCTTTCTTT. This codes for CASKITRDRTEAFF.

V gene TRBV5-4 combines with J gene TRBJ2-7; D gene uncertain. Trimming stripped 2 bases from V and 0 bases from J, with 9 bases between. The V gene's germline CDR1 is SGHNT and CDR2 YYREEE (reference sequence). The CDR3 has 14 amino acids. CDR3 sequence (DNA): TGTGCCAGCAGCTTCGGCAGTCACTCCTACGAGCAGTACTTC. Residues: CASSFGSHSYEQYF.

This clone was found once. This chain uses TRBV23-1 with TRBJ1-4, with 9 bases identical to TRBD1. TRBV23-1 is annotated as an ORF whose role is uncertain. CDR3 size: 14 residues. The trim removed 7 bases at V and 7 bases at J, leaving 7 bases unmatched. The CDR3 bases are TGCGCCAGCACCCACAGGGGGCGGATTGAAAAACTGTTTTTT. Its protein product is CASTHRGRIEKLFF.

This rearrangement joins TRBV2 to TRBJ2-7, with D perhaps matching TRBD1 (6 bases). Trimming took 4 bases from V and 5 from J, leaving 12 bases between them. The CDR3 runs to 13 residues. CDR1 is SNHLY, CDR2 FYNNEI, per germline. The CDR3 loop reads CASSAQGPHEQYF. In DNA form, the CDR3 reads TGTGCCAGCAGTGCACAGGGTCCCCACGAGCAGTACTTC.

This clone has just one count. This chain joins TRBV6-6 and TRBJ2-5; 7 bases agree with TRBD2. Trimming removed 6 bases from V and 5 bases from J; junction bases left unmatched: 12. The V gene's germline CDR1 is MNHNY and CDR2 SVGAGI (reference sequence). The CDR3 has 15 residues. The CDR3 protein is CASSRGLVGGETQYF. In nucleotides, the CDR3 is TGTGCCAGCAGCCGTGGACTAGTGGGGGGGGAGACCCAGTACTTC.

The chain joins TRBV4-3 to TRBJ2-3; the D is unclear. V was trimmed by 1 base and J by 6 bases, leaving 17 bases between them. This CDR3 has 16 residues. Looked up from germline, CDR1 is LGHNA and CDR2 is YSLEER. This CDR3 is CASSQGPDPYRDTQYF. The DNA of the CDR3 is TGCGCCAGCAGCCAAGGGCCCGATCCTTATAGGGATACGCAGTATTTT.

This chain connects TRBV7-2 to TRBJ2-5; no clear D gene. Germline V gene lookup returns CDR1 SGHTA and CDR2 FQGNSA. This CDR3 has 12 residues. Trimming took off 5 bases at V and 0 bases at J, with 4 bases between the two ends. This CDR3 reads CASSRYQETQYF. In nucleotides, the CDR3 is TGTGCCAGCAGCCGCTACCAAGAGACCCAGTACTTC.

The rearrangement uses TRBV7-2 and TRBJ2-7, with D possibly being TRBD2 (5 bases). CDR3 length: 17 residues. V was clipped by 2 bases and J by 0 bases, with 17 bases between them. From germline, CDR1 is SGHTA and CDR2 FQGNSA. The CDR3 DNA reads as TGTGCCAGCAGCTTATTTCAAGGGAAGAGGGTCTCCTACGAGCAGTACTTC. Its protein is CASSLFQGKRVSYEQYF. Supplemented by reference TRBV7-2 and TRBJ2-7, the full variable domain reads GAGVSQSPSNKVTEKGKDVELRCDPISGHTALYWYRQSLGQGLEFLIYFQGNSAPDKSGLPSDRFSAERTGGSVSTLTIQRTQQEDSAVYLCASSLFQGKRVSYEQYFGPGTRLTVT.

The rearrangement links TRBV2 to TRBJ1-1, with D possibly being TRBD1 (5 bases). V gave up 2 bases and J gave up 1 base, with 11 bases separating them. There are 15 residues in the CDR3. Germline loops: CDR1 SNHLY, CDR2 FYNNEI. The CDR3 coding sequence is TGTGCCAGCAGTGAAAGGGCAGGGTGGAACACTGAAGCTTTCTTT. Protein sequence: CASSERAGWNTEAFF.

This clone was recorded only once. This chain connects TRBV5-4 to TRBJ2-3; tentatively, D is TRBD1 (6 bases). The CDR3 contains 12 residues. Trimming shortened V by 1 base and J by 8 bases, and 8 bases separated the two germline ends. CDR1 is SGHNT, CDR2 YYREEE, per germline (reference sequence). The CDR3 DNA reads TGTGCCAGCAGCTTGTTAGGGGGTACGCAGTATTTT. Translating it yields CASSLLGGTQYF.

The chain is built from TRBV4-2 and TRBJ2-2; 9 bases align to TRBD1. V trimming: 5 bases; J trimming: 6 bases; junction bases outside the gene matches: 19. The CDR3 is 19 amino acids. CDR1 LGHNA and CDR2 YNFKEQ come from the germline V gene. The CDR3 sequence is CASSVRGGAGTGSAGELFF. The CDR3 coding sequence is TGTGCCAGCAGCGTAAGAGGGGGAGCTGGGACAGGGTCCGCCGGGGAGCTGTTTTTT.

The chain has TRBV5-5 and TRBJ1-4, with D perhaps TRBD1 (6 bases). Germline loops: CDR1 SGHKS, CDR2 YYEKEE (reference sequence). This CDR3 comprises 17 residues. The V and J ends lost 2 bases and 6 bases respectively, with 20 bases between them. The CDR3 protein is CASSLSRMGGAYEKLFF. The CDR3 region has the DNA TGTGCCAGCAGCTTAAGTCGTATGGGGGGCGCGTATGAAAAACTGTTTTTT.

This clone was recorded only once. This chain joins TRBV5-5 and TRBJ2-7; D is possibly TRBD2 (5 bases). The CDR3 is made up of 15 amino acids. Germline V lookup: CDR1 SGHKS, CDR2 YYEKEE (reference sequence). The ends were cut back, 3 bases at V and 5 bases at J, with 18 bases in the middle. The CDR3 is CASSSGPSSGNEQYF. DNA for the CDR3: TGTGCCAGCAGCTCCGGGCCCTCCTCGGGGAACGAGCAGTACTTC.

The V call is TRBV5-1, the J call TRBJ1-2, with 8 bases lining up with TRBD1. J was trimmed by 6 bases and V by 1 base; bases with no gene match: 2. Germline CDR1 is SGHRS and CDR2 is YFSETQ. The CDR3 runs to 13 residues. The CDR3 region is CASSLQGADGYTF. As DNA, the CDR3 is TGCGCCAGCAGCTTGCAGGGGGCAGATGGCTACACCTTC.

As for this clone: This is likely a read error, given that the CDR3 carries no conserved phenylalanine or tryptophan at its end. The gene calls are TRBV6-5 and TRBJ1-6, with TRBD1 matching over 7 bases. Germline CDR1 MNHEY, CDR2 SVGAGI. CDR3 length equals 15 residues. V lost 0 bases to trimming and J lost 4 bases; unmatched junction nucleotides: 0. For the CDR3, the DNA is TGTGCCAGCAGTTACTCGGGACAGTATAATTCACCCCTCCACCTT. Amino acid sequence: CASSYSGQYNSPLHL.

The V call is TRBV5-1, the J call TRBJ2-3; 10 bases fit TRBD2. Losses at the gene ends were 7 bases for V and 2 bases for J; bases not matched to a gene: 4. The V gene's germline CDR1 is SGHRS and CDR2 YFSETQ. The CDR3 consists of 14 residues. CDR3 protein: CASLAGGDTDTQYF. As DNA, the CDR3 is TGCGCCAGCTTAGCGGGGGGAGACACAGATACGCAGTATTTT.

This rearrangement joins TRBV18 to TRBJ2-1, with 7 bases lining up with TRBD2. V shed 4 bases, J shed 6 bases, and the junction held 18 bases outside the gene matches. The germline V gene has CDR1 KGHSH and CDR2 LQKENI. The CDR3 sequence is 18 residues long. In DNA, the CDR3 is TGTGCCAGCTCACGATCAGTGGGGGGGAACCTCATAACCAATGAGCAGTTCTTC. Its translation is CASSRSVGGNLITNEQFF. The full variable domain, completed using reference TRBV18 and TRBJ2-1, is NAGVMQNPRHLVRRRGQEARLRCSPMKGHSHVYWYRQLPEEGLKFMVYLQKENIIDESGMPKERFSAEFPKEGPSILRIQQVVRGDSAAYFCASSRSVGGNLITNEQFFGPGTRLTVL.

This sequence joins TRBV5-4 and TRBJ2-3, with D possibly TRBD2 on 7 matching bases. In germline, CDR1 is SGHNT, CDR2 YYREEE (reference sequence). The CDR3 is 15 amino acids. Trimming left V 6 bases short and J 4 bases short, with 18 bases between. The CDR3 DNA follows: TGTGCCAGCACGAATGGGGGGGCCTTATCAGATACGCAGTATTTT. It encodes CASTNGGALSDTQYF. Full variable domain (outside the CDR3, taken from reference TRBV5-4 and TRBJ2-3): ETGVTQSPTHLIKTRGQQVTLRCSSQSGHNTVSWYQQALGQGPQFIFQYYREEENGRGNFPPRFSGLQFPNYSSELNVNALELDDSALYLCASTNGGALSDTQYFGPGTRLTVL.

The chain recombines TRBV23-1 with TRBJ1-4; tentative D call: TRBD1 (5 bases). TRBV23-1 is annotated as an ORF whose role is uncertain. The ends were cut back, 8 bases at V and 5 bases at J, with 9 bases in the middle. This CDR3 has 12 amino acids. The CDR3 region is CASVTENEKLFF. DNA of the CDR3: TGCGCCAGCGTGACAGAGAATGAAAAACTGTTTTTT.

V gene TRBV6-4 combines with J gene TRBJ1-2; D might be TRBD1 (6 bases). The CDR3 covers 14 residues. Trimming removed 8 bases at V and 5 bases at J, with 18 bases between. CDR1 and CDR2 from the germline V gene are MRHNA and SNTAGT. The CDR3 nucleotides are TGTGCCAGCCTGCGGGGGCCACATGCGTATGGCTACACCTTC. Residues: CASLRGPHAYGYTF.